These 11 T cell receptor beta chains came from one sample sequenced in a study of early T cells in non-severe SARS-CoV-2 infection. TCRdb processed the 5' RACE reads anew with MiXCR; each CDR3 protein has one entry. The data show fewer than 85,000 distinct CDR3 sequences, about 12% seen once. The sequencing sample was made of whole blood. The receptors originated from an adult who was a healthcare worker with PCR-confirmed SARS-CoV-2 infection or an uninfected control (not recorded which).

The chain has TRBV20-1 and TRBJ2-3, with D possibly matching TRBD2 (6 bases). The V gene lost 0 bases and the J gene lost 6 bases, with 13 bases spanning the gap. CDR3 length equals 14 residues. The germline gives CDR1 DFQATT, CDR2 SNEGSKA (reference sequence). The CDR3 DNA is TGCAGTGCTAGAGATAGAACTAGCAGGGATACGCAGTATTTT. Encoded protein: CSARDRTSRDTQYF.

This clonotype appeared a few times. J is TRBJ1-1 and V is TRBV21-1; no check of the table's D call, TRBD1, against the DNA was made. TRBV21-1 is noted as a pseudogene. There are 15 residues in the CDR3. The DNA for the CDR3 is TGTGCCAGCACCGTACCCGCGGGGGTGGACACTGAAGCTTTCTTT. It specifies CASTVPAGVDTEAFF.

This clonotype was detected many times. The rearrangement links TRBV6-6 to TRBJ2-7; D may match TRBD1 or TRBD2 (6 bases each). Deletions cut 0 bases from V and 0 bases from J, with 9 bases between. CDR1 is MNHNY, CDR2 SVGAGI, per germline (reference sequence). The CDR3 has 15 amino acids. The CDR3, as DNA: TGTGCCAGCAGTTACTCGTCGGGGGCCTCCTACGAGCAGTACTTC. It translates to CASSYSSGASYEQYF.

This clonotype appeared many times. This sequence joins TRBV5-1 and TRBJ1-5, with unresolved D. Germline-derived CDR1 and CDR2 are SGHRS and YFSETQ. V lost 2 bases, J lost 2 bases, and 8 bases lay in between. The CDR3 sequence is 14 residues long. As DNA, the CDR3 is TGCGCCAGCAGCTTAGCTGGGGGCAATCAGCCCCAGCATTTT. Translation gives CASSLAGGNQPQHF.

This clonotype was found many times. The chain carries TRBV7-2 and TRBJ1-5; maybe TRBD1 (5 bases). Germline CDR1 reads SGHTA; CDR2 reads FQGNSA. V lost 3 bases and J 0 bases, leaving 9 bases between the germline ends. The CDR3 runs 15 residues. The CDR3 reads CASSLGRVSNQPQHF. CDR3 sequence (DNA): TGTGCCAGCAGCTTGGGACGGGTTAGCAATCAGCCCCAGCATTTT.

This clonotype has more than one count but fewer than ten. The chain carries TRBV27 and TRBJ1-1; 7 bases map to TRBD1. The CDR3 consists of 14 residues. Germline trimming cut 7 bases from V and 4 bases from J; bases unmatched to any gene: 9. CDR1 and CDR2 (germline): MNHEY, SMNVEV (reference sequence). The CDR3 DNA reads as TGTGCCAGCACCCCACCCCAGGGGGGCACTGAAGCTTTCTTT. The encoded protein is CASTPPQGGTEAFF.

The table lists this clonotype with a few counts. The V call is TRBV7-8, the J call TRBJ2-4, with D perhaps TRBD1 (6 bases). Trimming removed 4 bases from V and 0 bases from J, with 13 bases in between. The germline V gene has CDR1 SGHVS and CDR2 FQNEAQ. This CDR3 has 16 amino acids. CDR3 coding DNA: TGTGCCAGCAGCTACCGGACAGCTCTAGCCAAAAACATTCAGTACTTC. Amino acid sequence: CASSYRTALAKNIQYF.

The rearrangement uses TRBV20-1 and TRBJ2-1; D unresolved. The CDR3 is 13 amino acids. Germline CDR1 DFQATT, CDR2 SNEGSKA (reference sequence). The V end was cut by 5 bases, the J end by 2 bases, with 10 bases between. CDR3 coding DNA: TGCAGTGCTGATAGAAGGACCTACAATGAGCAGTTCTTC. It translates to CSADRRTYNEQFF.

The chain uses TRBV5-1 and TRBJ1-1, with D uncertain. Deletions cut 1 base from V and 1 base from J, with 8 bases between. The CDR3 runs 14 residues. The germline V gene encodes CDR1 SGHRS and CDR2 YFSETQ. CDR3: CASSLRPENTEAFF. CDR3 nucleotides: TGCGCCAGCAGCTTGAGGCCTGAGAACACTGAAGCTTTCTTT.

This clonotype was counted a few times. This chain uses TRBV20-1 with TRBJ1-2; the D is unclear. The CDR3 extends over 13 amino acids. V lost 1 base, J lost 2 bases, and 8 bases lay in between. Germline CDR1 DFQATT, CDR2 SNEGSKA (reference sequence). CDR3 sequence: CSARVHNNYGYTF. CDR3 coding DNA: TGCAGTGCTAGAGTGCACAACAACTATGGCTACACCTTC.

The chain couples TRBV10-2 to TRBJ1-1; unclear D gene. Germline V gene lookup returns CDR1 WSHSY and CDR2 SAAADI. The V end was cut by 6 bases, the J end by 2 bases, with 13 bases between. CDR3 length: 14 amino acids. CDR3 sequence reads: CASSVRTENTEAFF. CDR3 nucleotide sequence: TGCGCCAGCAGCGTCAGGACGGAAAACACTGAAGCTTTCTTT.